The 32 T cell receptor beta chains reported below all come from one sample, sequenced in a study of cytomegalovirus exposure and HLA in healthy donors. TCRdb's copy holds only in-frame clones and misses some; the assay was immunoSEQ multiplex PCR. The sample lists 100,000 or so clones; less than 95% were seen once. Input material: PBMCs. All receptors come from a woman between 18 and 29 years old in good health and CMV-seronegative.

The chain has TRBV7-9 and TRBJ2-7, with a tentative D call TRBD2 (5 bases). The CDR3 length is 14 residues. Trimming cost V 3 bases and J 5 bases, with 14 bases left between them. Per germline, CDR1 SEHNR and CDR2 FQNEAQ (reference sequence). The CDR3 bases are TGTGCCAGCAGCTTTGAGGGAGCCAGGAACGAGCAGTACTTC. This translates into CASSFEGARNEQYF.

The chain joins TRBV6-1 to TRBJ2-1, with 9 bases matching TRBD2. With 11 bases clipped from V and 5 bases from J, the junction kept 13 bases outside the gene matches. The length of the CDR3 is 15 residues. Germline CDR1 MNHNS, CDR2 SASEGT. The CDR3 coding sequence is TGTGCCGTGAGTGAGGCCGAGCGGGGGGACAATGAGCAGTTCTTC. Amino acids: CAVSEAERGDNEQFF.

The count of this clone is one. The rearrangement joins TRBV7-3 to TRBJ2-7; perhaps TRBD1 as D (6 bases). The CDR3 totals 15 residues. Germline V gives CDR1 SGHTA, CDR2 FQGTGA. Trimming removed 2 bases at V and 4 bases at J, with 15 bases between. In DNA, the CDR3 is TGTGCCAGCAGCTTAGGGGCCGGGACACAATACGAGCAGTACTTC. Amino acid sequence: CASSLGAGTQYEQYF. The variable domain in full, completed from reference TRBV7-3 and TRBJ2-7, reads GAGVSQTPSNKVTEKGKYVELRCDPISGHTALYWYRQSLGQGPEFLIYFQGTGAADDSGLPNDRFFAVRPEGSVSTLKIQRTERGDSAVYLCASSLGAGTQYEQYFGPGTRLTVT.

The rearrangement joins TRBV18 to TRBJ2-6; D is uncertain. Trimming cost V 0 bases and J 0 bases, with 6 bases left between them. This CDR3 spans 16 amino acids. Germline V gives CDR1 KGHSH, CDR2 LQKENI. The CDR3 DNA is TGTGCCAGCTCACCACCTCCCGGCTCTGGGGCCAACGTCCTGACTTTC. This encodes CASSPPPGSGANVLTF.

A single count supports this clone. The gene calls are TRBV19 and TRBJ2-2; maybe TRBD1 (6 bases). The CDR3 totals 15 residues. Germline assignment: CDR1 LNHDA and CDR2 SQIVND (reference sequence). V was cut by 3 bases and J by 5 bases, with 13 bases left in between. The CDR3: CASSMGRGITGELFF. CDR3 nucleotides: TGTGCCAGTAGTATGGGCAGGGGAATAACCGGGGAGCTGTTTTTT.

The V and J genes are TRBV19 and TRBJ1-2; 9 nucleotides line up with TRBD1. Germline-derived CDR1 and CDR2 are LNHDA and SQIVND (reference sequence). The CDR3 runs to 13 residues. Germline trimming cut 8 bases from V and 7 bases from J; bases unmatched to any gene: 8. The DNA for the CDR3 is TGTGCCAGTTATACAGGGGGCGCATCTGGCTACACCTTC. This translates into CASYTGGASGYTF.

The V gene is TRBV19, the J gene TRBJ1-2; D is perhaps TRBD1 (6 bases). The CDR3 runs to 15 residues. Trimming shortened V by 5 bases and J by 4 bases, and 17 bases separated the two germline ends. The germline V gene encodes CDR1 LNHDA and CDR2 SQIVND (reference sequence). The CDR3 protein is CASSETRTAFYGYTF. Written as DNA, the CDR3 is TGTGCCAGTAGTGAAACCCGGACAGCCTTCTATGGCTACACCTTC. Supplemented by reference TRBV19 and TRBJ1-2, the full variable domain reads DGGITQSPKYLFRKEGQNVTLSCEQNLNHDAMYWYRQDPGQGLRLIYYSQIVNDFQKGDIAEGYSVSREKKESFPLTVTSAQKNPTAFYLCASSETRTAFYGYTFGSGTRLTVV.

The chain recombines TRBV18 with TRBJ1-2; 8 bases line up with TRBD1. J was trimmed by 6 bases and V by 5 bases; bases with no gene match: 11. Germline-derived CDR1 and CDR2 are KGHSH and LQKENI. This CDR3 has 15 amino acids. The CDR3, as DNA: TGTGCCAGCTCAAATATTGAGACAGGGGCCCATGGCTACACCTTC. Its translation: CASSNIETGAHGYTF.

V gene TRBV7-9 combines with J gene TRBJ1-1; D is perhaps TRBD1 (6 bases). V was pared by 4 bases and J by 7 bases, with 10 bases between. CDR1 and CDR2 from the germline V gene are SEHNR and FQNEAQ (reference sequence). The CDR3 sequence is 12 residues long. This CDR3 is CASSSGVGEAFF. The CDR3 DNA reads TGTGCCAGCAGCTCAGGGGTTGGTGAAGCTTTCTTT.

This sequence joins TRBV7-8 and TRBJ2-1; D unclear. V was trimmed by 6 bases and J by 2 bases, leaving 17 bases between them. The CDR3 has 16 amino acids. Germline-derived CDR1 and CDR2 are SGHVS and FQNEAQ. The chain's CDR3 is CASSRLVVSPYNEQFF. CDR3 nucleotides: TGTGCCAGCAGTCGCTTAGTGGTTTCGCCCTACAATGAGCAGTTCTTC.

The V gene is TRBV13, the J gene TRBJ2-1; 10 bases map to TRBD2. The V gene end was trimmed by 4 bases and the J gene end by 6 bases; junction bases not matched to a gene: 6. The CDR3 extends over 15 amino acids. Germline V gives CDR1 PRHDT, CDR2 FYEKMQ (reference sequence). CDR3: CASSWPSGSSNEQFF. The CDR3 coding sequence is TGTGCCAGCAGCTGGCCTAGCGGGAGTTCCAATGAGCAGTTCTTC.

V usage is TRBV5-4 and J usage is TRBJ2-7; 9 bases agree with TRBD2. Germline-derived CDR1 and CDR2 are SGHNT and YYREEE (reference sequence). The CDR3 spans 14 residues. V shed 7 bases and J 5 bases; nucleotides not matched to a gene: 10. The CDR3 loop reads CASGSAGGLDEQYF. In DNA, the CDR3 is TGTGCCAGCGGCTCGGCGGGAGGGCTCGACGAGCAGTACTTC.

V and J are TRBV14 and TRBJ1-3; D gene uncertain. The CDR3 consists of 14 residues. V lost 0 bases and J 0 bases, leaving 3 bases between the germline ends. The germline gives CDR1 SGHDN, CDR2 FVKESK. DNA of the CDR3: TGTGCCAGCAGCCAAGACAGCTCTGGAAACACCATATATTTT. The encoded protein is CASSQDSSGNTIYF.

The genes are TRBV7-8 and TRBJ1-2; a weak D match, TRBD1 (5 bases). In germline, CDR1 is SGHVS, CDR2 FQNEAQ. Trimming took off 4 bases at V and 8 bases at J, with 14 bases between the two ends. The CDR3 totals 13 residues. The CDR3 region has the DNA TGTGCCAGCAGCTCAACCGGGACTCAAGGCTACACCTTC. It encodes CASSSTGTQGYTF.

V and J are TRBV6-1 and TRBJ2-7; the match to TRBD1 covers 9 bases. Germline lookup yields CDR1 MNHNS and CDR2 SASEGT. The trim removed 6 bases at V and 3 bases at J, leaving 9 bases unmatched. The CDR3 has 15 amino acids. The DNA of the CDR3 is TGTGCCAGCAGCGCAGACGGGACAGGGTACTACGAGCAGTACTTC. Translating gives CASSADGTGYYEQYF.

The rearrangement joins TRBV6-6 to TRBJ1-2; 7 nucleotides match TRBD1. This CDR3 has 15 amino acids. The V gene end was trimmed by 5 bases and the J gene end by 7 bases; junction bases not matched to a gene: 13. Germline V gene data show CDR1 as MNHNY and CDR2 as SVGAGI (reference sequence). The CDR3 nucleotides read TGTGCCAGCAGTCGCCGAACAGGGGCTTCGGGTGGCTACACCTTC. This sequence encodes CASSRRTGASGGYTF.

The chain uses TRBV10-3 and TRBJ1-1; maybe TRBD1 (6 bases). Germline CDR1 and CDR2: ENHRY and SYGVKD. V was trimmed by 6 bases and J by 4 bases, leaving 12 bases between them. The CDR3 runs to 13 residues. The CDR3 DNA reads TGTGCCATCAGGATTCAGGGGAGCACTGAAGCTTTCTTT. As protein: CAIRIQGSTEAFF.

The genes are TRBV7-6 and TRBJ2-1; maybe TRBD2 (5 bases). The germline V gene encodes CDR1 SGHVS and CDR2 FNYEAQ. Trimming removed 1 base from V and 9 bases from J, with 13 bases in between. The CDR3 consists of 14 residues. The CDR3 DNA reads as TGTGCCAGCAGCTTAGAACTAGGAGGCACTGAGCAGTTCTTC. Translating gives CASSLELGGTEQFF.

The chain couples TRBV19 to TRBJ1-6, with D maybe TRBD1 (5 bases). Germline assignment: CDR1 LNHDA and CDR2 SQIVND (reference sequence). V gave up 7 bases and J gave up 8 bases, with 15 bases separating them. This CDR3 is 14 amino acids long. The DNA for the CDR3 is TGTGCCAGTACCCCCTACGCGGGGGATTCACCCCTCCACTTT. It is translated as CASTPYAGDSPLHF.

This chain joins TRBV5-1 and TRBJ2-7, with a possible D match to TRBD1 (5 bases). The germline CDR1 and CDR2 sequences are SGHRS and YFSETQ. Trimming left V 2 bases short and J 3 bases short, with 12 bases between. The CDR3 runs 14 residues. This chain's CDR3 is CASSLRQGYYEQYF. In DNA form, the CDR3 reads TGCGCCAGCAGCTTACGGCAGGGCTACTACGAGCAGTACTTC.

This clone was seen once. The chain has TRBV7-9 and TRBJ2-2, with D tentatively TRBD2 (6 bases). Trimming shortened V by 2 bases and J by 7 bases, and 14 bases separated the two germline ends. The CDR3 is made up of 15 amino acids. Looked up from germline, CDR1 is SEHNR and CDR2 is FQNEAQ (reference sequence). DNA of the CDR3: TGTGCCAGCAGCTTATGGGGTCTAGCGATCGGGGAGCTGTTTTTT. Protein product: CASSLWGLAIGELFF.

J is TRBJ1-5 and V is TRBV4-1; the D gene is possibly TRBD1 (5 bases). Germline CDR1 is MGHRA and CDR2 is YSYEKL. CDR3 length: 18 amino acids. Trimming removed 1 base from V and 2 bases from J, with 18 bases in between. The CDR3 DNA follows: TGCGCCAGCAGCCAAGCGGTAACGGGGGTTTACGGCAATCAGCCCCAGCATTTT. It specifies CASSQAVTGVYGNQPQHF.

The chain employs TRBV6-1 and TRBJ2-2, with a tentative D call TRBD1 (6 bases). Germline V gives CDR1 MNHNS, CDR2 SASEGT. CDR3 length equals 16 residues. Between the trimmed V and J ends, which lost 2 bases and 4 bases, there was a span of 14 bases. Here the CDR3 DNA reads TGTGCCAGCAGTGAACGGGCAGTGGGGGCCACCGGGGAGCTGTTTTTT. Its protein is CASSERAVGATGELFF.

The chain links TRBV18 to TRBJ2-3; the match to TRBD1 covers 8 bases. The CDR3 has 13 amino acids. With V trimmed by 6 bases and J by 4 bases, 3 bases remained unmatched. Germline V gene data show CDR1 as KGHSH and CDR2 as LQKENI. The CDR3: CASSRTGPDTQYF. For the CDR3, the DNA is TGTGCCAGCTCGCGGACAGGGCCAGATACGCAGTATTTT. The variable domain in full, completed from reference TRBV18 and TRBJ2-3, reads NAGVMQNPRHLVRRRGQEARLRCSPMKGHSHVYWYRQLPEEGLKFMVYLQKENIIDESGMPKERFSAEFPKEGPSILRIQQVVRGDSAAYFCASSRTGPDTQYFGPGTRLTVL.

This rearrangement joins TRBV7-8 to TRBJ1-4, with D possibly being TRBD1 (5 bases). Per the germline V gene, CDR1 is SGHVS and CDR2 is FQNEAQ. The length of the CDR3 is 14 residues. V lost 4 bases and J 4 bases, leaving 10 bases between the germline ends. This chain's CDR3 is CASSYGTLNEKLFF. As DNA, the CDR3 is TGTGCCAGCAGCTACGGGACTCTTAATGAAAAACTGTTTTTT.

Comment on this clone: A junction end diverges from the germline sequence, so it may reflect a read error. The CDR3 sequence is CASRLDAISSTEAFF. The CDR3, as DNA: TGTGCCAGCAGATTGGACGCGATTTCGAGCACTGAAGCTTTCTTT. This chain uses TRBV5-6 with TRBJ1-1; D not certain. The CDR3 contains 15 residues. Germline loops: CDR1 SGHDT, CDR2 YYEEEE.

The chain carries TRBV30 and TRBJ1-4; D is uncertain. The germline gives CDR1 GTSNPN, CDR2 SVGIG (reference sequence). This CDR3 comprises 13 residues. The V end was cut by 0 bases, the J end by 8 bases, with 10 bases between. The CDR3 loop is CAWSVPVKEKLFF. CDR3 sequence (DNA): TGTGCCTGGAGTGTCCCCGTAAAAGAAAAACTGTTTTTT.

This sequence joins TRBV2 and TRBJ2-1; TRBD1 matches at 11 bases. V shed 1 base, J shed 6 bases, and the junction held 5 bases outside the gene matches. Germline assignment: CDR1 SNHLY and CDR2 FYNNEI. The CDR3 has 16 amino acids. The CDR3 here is CASSEVLGQGANEQFF. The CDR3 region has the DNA TGTGCCAGCAGTGAAGTCCTTGGACAGGGGGCCAATGAGCAGTTCTTC.

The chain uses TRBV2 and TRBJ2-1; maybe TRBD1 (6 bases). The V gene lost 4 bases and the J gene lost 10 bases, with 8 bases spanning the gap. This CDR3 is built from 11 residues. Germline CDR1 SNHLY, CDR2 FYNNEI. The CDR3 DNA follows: TGTGCCAGCAGTGGACAGGTCGAGCAGTTCTTC. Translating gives CASSGQVEQFF.

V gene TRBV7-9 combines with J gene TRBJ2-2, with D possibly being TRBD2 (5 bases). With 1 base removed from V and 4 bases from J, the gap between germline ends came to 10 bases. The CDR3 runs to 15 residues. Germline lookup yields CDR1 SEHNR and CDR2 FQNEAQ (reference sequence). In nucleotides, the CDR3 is TGTGCCAGCAGCTTAGGGAGCGGAGGCACCGGGGAGCTGTTTTTT. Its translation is CASSLGSGGTGELFF.

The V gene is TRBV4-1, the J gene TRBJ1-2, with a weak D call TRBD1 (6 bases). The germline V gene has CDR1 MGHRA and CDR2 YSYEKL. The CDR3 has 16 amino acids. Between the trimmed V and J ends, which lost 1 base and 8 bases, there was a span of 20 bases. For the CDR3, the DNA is TGCGCCAGCAGCCAAGGAGGACAGATCTTAATCGGAGGCTACACCTTC. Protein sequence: CASSQGGQILIGGYTF.

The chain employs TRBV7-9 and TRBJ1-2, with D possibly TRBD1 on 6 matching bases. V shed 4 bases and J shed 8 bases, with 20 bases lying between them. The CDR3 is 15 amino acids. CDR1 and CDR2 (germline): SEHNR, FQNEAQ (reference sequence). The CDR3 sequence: CASSSGTRGEMGYTF. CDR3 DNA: TGTGCCAGCAGCTCGGGGACACGGGGAGAAATGGGCTACACCTTC.